The present entry profiles one T cell receptor (beta chain) with its context. This sample was included in a study of blood T cell repertoires in COVID-19. Some clones are missing from TCRdb's copy, which holds only in-frame ones; the method was immunoSEQ multiplex PCR. The profile shows roughly 140,000 clones, about 85% of them singletons. The V and J ends lost 6 bases and 4 bases, in that order; junction bases with no gene match: 7. Germline V CDR1 and CDR2: LNHDA, SQIVND (reference sequence). This CDR3 spans 14 amino acids. This chain joins TRBV19 and TRBJ1-1; 8 bases match TRBD1. Sequenced material: peripheral blood. The receptor comes from a woman in her sixties or seventies with COVID-19, enrolled during active disease. CDR3 coding DNA: TGTGCCAGTAGCCCCGTTCAGGGGGCCACTGAAGCTTTCTTT. Translating gives CASSPVQGATEAFF. Filled out from reference TRBV19 and TRBJ1-1, the complete variable domain reads DGGITQSPKYLFRKEGQNVTLSCEQNLNHDAMYWYRQDPGQGLRLIYYSQIVNDFQKGDIAEGYSVSREKKESFPLTVTSAQKNPTAFYLCASSPVQGATEAFFGQGTRLTVV.